The source of this T cell receptor (beta chain) is a study of T cell responses to AZD1222 COVID-19 vaccine (dated by TCRdb to the early 2020s). In the study overall: TCR sequencing covered over 230 trial participants: 200 to 220 given two doses of AZD1222 and 26 given two doses of MenACWY control vaccine. Trial participants were enrolled into age subgroups of 18-55, 56-69 and 70-plus years, which contained roughly 150, 30 and 60 TCR-sequenced participants, respectively.

This clone has a single count. The clone's antigen remains unknown. Base quality data are lacking; no much larger clone is found one base away. The CDR3 regions of human TCRbeta chains were analyzed by immunosequencing. The authors processed their data as follows. Repertoire TCRs were matched against a reference library of SARS-CoV-2-specific TCRs generated with the MIRA antigen-specificity platform. Breadth meant the fraction of unique TCRs that were SARS-CoV-2-associated, whereas depth meant the fraction of total T cells that were SARS-CoV-2-associated. Using the MIRA data, every spike-specific TCR was mapped to the spike region that the TCR reacted to and assigned to either a CD4 or a CD8 class. Log10-transformed breadth and depth values were compared by one-way ANOVA with Sidak's multiple comparisons tests. TCRdb took over this immuneACCESS table, retaining in-frame rearrangements with V and J assigned. Such tables are incomplete; in checked studies, under half of the missing clones stem from an unresolved V gene, and the remainder is unexplained. That table supplies the V and J calls and clone size; D and trimming were determined from the DNA. The sample yields some 200,000 clones; roughly nine tenths were counted once. The ten largest clones represent 1.7% of the sample.

Here V drops 0 bases and J drops 8 bases, and the junction holds 7 bases not matched to any gene. The CDR3 runs 15 residues from the cysteine to the phenylalanine. The kept DNA is CDR3 alone, 45 bases in frame from the first base. CDR1 and CDR2, looked up from the germline V gene, are SGHVS and FQNEAQ. Paper-wide results and their limitations: Participants were mostly white British and included more females than males, and it was suggested by the authors that clonal diversity may have been underestimated. In the small 56-69-year group, the increase in depth fell short of significance, most likely because of low power. Reportedly, almost half of the unique spike-specific TCRs recognized epitopes lying outside the regions that are mutated in the B.1.351 and B.1.1.7 variants. The whole spike protein was spanned by vaccine-associated CD4 TCRs, and dominant responses were seen in regions 160-218 and 743-854. Because no day 14 peak-response samples were available, the repertoires could be characterized only after the peak T cell response. Spike-specific TCR breadth and depth rose significantly after two AZD1222 doses compared with day 0 and with MenACWY recipients. Only five or six AZD1222 recipients were SARS-CoV-2 seropositive at baseline, limiting conclusions about previously exposed vaccinees.

The time point label corresponds to: about 28 days (+/-7) after the second vaccine dose. AZD1222 recipients whose second dose came at about 4 weeks and those whose second dose came at about 12 weeks were combined into one group, since spike-specific TCR depth and breadth did not differ between the two schedules. Samples from vaccinated people were obtained from the UK trials COV001 and COV002, which included a single-blind randomized controlled phase 2/3 trial of AZD1222 (ChAdOx1 nCoV-19) in healthy adults. For TCRbeta chain sequencing, PBMC samples from trial participants were taken at day 0 and at day 28 after the second dose.

The TCR was taken from an adult who received the AZD1222 COVID-19 vaccine. Sequenced material: peripheral blood, taken 28 days after the second AZD1222 dose. The rearranged chain carries TRBV7-8 and TRBJ1-2; 9 junctional bases match TRBD1. This receptor has the CDR3 CASSLAPGQGRGYTF. The DNA sequence reads TGTGCCAGCAGCTTAGCGCCCGGACAGGGGAGAGGCTACACCTTC.